One sample yielded the 23 T cell receptor delta chains listed below, sequenced in a study of gamma-delta T cells after stem cell transplantation. TCRdb made new clone calls on the RT-PCR reads using CATT. Among about 1,400 delta-chain clones listed, 5.5% were seen once. The sample taken for sequencing was gamma-delta T cells. The receptors originated from a human donor. It is not recorded whose cells these are; they may come from a transplant donor.

This clone has a handful of counts. Only one base separates this from a far larger clonotype, so it likely reflects a read error. Other DNA sequences of this sample code for an identical CDR3. V is TRDV1 and J is TRDJ2; 8 nucleotides align to TRDD2. V was clipped by 9 bases and J by 6 bases; unmatched bases: 36. The CDR3 is 23 amino acids. Germline V gives CDR1 TSWWSYY, CDR2 QGS. The CDR3 is CALDCTSYQSECAGAPGAAQLFF. As DNA, the CDR3 is TGTGCTCTCGACTGTACTTCCTACCAAAGTGAGTGTGCTGGGGCCCCAGGGGCAGCACAACTCTTCTTT.

Note on this clone: TCRdb pairs this DNA with a much larger clone's protein that differs at residue 6, likely a read error; the protein shown was translated from the DNA. CDR3 loop: CACDTMQPTGGFRDKLIF. The CDR3 DNA sequence: TGTGCCTGTGACACCATGCAACCTACGGGGGGATTTCGCGATAAACTCATCTTT. The genes are TRDV2 and TRDJ1, with 7 positions matching TRDD3. This CDR3 has 18 amino acids. The germline V gene has CDR1 GEAIGNYY and CDR2 EKD. After removal of 0 bases from V and 4 bases from J, the junction contained 16 bases not matched to a gene.

The sample holds a few counts of this clone. V usage is TRDV2 and J usage is TRDJ1; TRDD3 aligns across 7 bases. J gave up 3 bases and V 3 bases, and 9 bases lay outside the gene matches. Germline V gives CDR1 GEAIGNYY, CDR2 EKD. This CDR3 spans 15 amino acids. As DNA, the CDR3 is TGTGCCTGTGACTCTCTACTGGGGACCTCCGATAAACTCATCTTT. Its translation is CACDSLLGTSDKLIF.

This clone turned up a few times. This likely traces to a read error, being one base from a far larger clone. Other DNA sequences in the same sample also yield this CDR3. This chain links TRDV2 with TRDJ1; 13 nucleotides align to TRDD3. Looked up from germline, CDR1 is GEAIGNYY and CDR2 is EKD. Losses at the gene ends were 0 bases for V and 4 bases for J; bases not matched to a gene: 28. The CDR3 spans 24 residues. In nucleotides, the CDR3 is TGTGCCTGTGACACCCTACGAGAATATACTGGGGGATACGAGCTGGGGGATACGCTCGATAAACTCATCTTT. Amino acid sequence: CACDTLREYTGGYELGDTLDKLIF.

This clone is classed as medium-sized (0.01 to 0.1%). This sequence joins TRDV2 and TRDJ1; TRDD3 matches at 11 bases. The CDR3 totals 16 residues. V lost 4 bases to trimming and J lost 4 bases; unmatched junction nucleotides: 10. Germline V CDR1 and CDR2: GEAIGNYY, EKD. In DNA form, the CDR3 reads TGTGCCTGTGAAGCCCTGGGGGATACCATGAGCGATAAACTCATCTTT. It specifies CACEALGDTMSDKLIF.

There are a few counts of this clone. TCRdb records a much larger clone's protein for this DNA, with a difference at residue 11 that likely arises from a read error; the protein given is the translation of the DNA. The rearrangement links TRDV2 to TRDJ1, with D perhaps TRDD3 (5 bases). This CDR3 contains 14 residues. Germline assignment: CDR1 GEAIGNYY and CDR2 EKD. The CDR3 DNA reads TGTGCCTGTGACCTTACTGGAATCACCGATAGACTCATCTTT. Translating it yields CACDLTGITDRLIF.

This clone was counted a few times. This chain links TRDV2 with TRDJ1; 9 positions agree with TRDD3. CDR3 length: 17 residues. V was pared by 3 bases and J by 2 bases, with 12 bases of the junction left unmatched. The germline V gene has CDR1 GEAIGNYY and CDR2 EKD. CDR3 amino acids: CACDPVRDWGTTDKLIF. CDR3 sequence (DNA): TGTGCCTGTGACCCGGTTAGAGACTGGGGGACGACCGATAAACTCATCTTT.

The chain joins TRDV1 to TRDJ1; 9 bases map to TRDD3. The CDR3 extends over 22 amino acids. Germline assignment: CDR1 TSWWSYY and CDR2 QGS. V was clipped by 1 base and J by 8 bases; unmatched bases: 29. The CDR3 nucleotides read TGTGCTCTTGGGGAACCCCCCCCCTTCCTCTACGTCTGGGGGGATACCCGGGGCAAACTCATCTTT. Encoded protein: CALGEPPPFLYVWGDTRGKLIF.

This clone is labeled medium-sized (0.01 to 0.1%). A much more abundant neighbour one base away suggests this may be a read error. The same CDR3 also results from other DNA sequences found in this sample. This rearrangement joins TRDV2 to TRDJ1, with 8 positions matching TRDD3. CDR3 size: 15 residues. CDR1 and CDR2 from the germline V gene are GEAIGNYY and EKD. The CDR3, as DNA: TGTGCCTGTGACACACTACTGGGGGTCCCTGAGGGACTCACCTTT. This translates into CACDTLLGVPEGLTF.

This chain joins TRDV2 and TRDJ1; 7 positions agree with TRDD3. The CDR3 totals 18 residues. Losses at the gene ends were 3 bases for V and 0 bases for J; bases not matched to a gene: 15. Germline values: CDR1 GEAIGNYY, CDR2 EKD. The CDR3 DNA sequence: TGTGCCTGTGACTCGGTCGGTACTGGGGTACCCTACACCGATAAACTCATCTTT. As protein: CACDSVGTGVPYTDKLIF.

Notes on this clone: TCRdb's entry gives the protein of a much larger clone, which mismatches this DNA's translation at residue 14, likely from a read error; the protein reported here is translated from the DNA. In the same sample, other DNA sequences code for this CDR3. The rearrangement uses TRDV2 and TRDJ1, with 9 bases that match TRDD3. Germline values: CDR1 GEAIGNYY, CDR2 EKD. The CDR3 has 18 amino acids. The CDR3 nucleotides read TGTGCCTGTGACACCGTGCCTGGGGGATCCACGATCACCGAGAAACTCATCTTT. Its translation: CACDTVPGGSTITEKLIF.

This clone is categorized as medium-sized (0.01 to 0.1%). The chain joins TRDV2 to TRDJ2; 7 bases map to TRDD3. This CDR3 is built from 18 residues. Unmatched junction bases numbered 17, after V lost 3 bases and J lost 5 bases. Per germline, CDR1 GEAIGNYY and CDR2 EKD. CDR3 DNA sequence: TGTGCCTGTGACGCCGTGCTGGGGGCCATCGAAAACACAGCACAACTCTTCTTT. Translating gives CACDAVLGAIENTAQLFF.

This clone has more than one count but fewer than ten. With a far larger clone one base away, a read error is the likely cause. The chain has TRDV1 and TRDJ1, with TRDD3 identical over 12 bases. Germline assignment: CDR1 TSWWSYY and CDR2 QGS. V shed 2 bases and J 2 bases; nucleotides not matched to a gene: 27. The CDR3 covers 24 residues. CDR3 amino acids: CALGESSYGQGLGDTFPLTDKLIF. Here the CDR3 DNA reads TGTGCTCTTGGGGAATCTTCCTACGGTCAGGGTCTGGGGGATACGTTCCCCCTGACCGATAAACTCATCTTT.

With regard to this clone: A far larger clone lies a single base away; this is likely a read error. This same CDR3 is encoded by further DNA sequences in the sample. The V and J genes are TRDV2 and TRDJ1, with unresolved D. From germline, CDR1 is GEAIGNYY and CDR2 EKD. This CDR3 comprises 16 residues. CDR3 coding DNA: TGTGCCTGTGACCTTTTGGGCTCACCGTACACCGATAAGCTCATCTTT. This gives the protein CACDLLGSPYTDKLIF.

As to this clone: This likely came from a read error, as a far larger clone is one base away. Other nucleotide sequences from this sample produce the same CDR3. The rearrangement joins TRDV2 to TRDJ1; 10 bases match TRDD3. The CDR3 sequence is 14 residues long. The J segment lost 5 bases and the V segment lost 4 bases, leaving 6 bases of the junction unmatched. Germline assignment: CDR1 GEAIGNYY and CDR2 EKD. Here the CDR3 reads CACEALGDSDKLIF. The DNA for the CDR3 is TGTGCCTGTGAAGCACTGGGGGATTCTGATAAACTCATCTTT.

This clone was seen more than once but under ten times. A far larger clone differs by one base, so this is likely a read error. The chain carries TRDV2 and TRDJ3; the D gene is possibly TRDD3 (5 bases). CDR1 is GEAIGNYY and CDR2 is EKD in the germline V gene. This CDR3 has 19 amino acids. CDR3 DNA: TGTGCCTGTGACACCACGGCGGATCCCCTCAAGTGGGGCACCCGACAGATGTTTTTC. Its protein is CACDTTADPLKWGTRQMFF.

Concerning this clone itself: TCRdb lists the protein of a much larger clone for this DNA, which differs at residue 10, so this is likely a read error; the protein given here is translated from the DNA itself. The chain combines TRDV2 with TRDJ1; either TRDD2 or TRDD3 may supply D (5 bases each). Trimming took off 0 bases at V and 4 bases at J, with 23 bases between the two ends. Germline-derived CDR1 and CDR2 are GEAIGNYY and EKD. There are 18 residues in the CDR3. CDR3 sequence: CACDTVQPTVGFRDKLIF. The CDR3 nucleotides read TGTGCCTGTGACACCGTGCAACCTACGGTGGGATTTCGCGATAAACTCATCTTT.

Notes on this clone: The protein recorded in TCRdb matches a much larger clone and deviates from this DNA's translation at residue 22, suggesting a read error; the protein here is obtained by translating the DNA. This chain links TRDV1 with TRDJ1, with a possible D match to TRDD2 (8 bases). The CDR3 is made up of 23 amino acids. Germline CDR1 reads TSWWSYY; CDR2 reads QGS. CDR3 DNA sequence: TGTGCTCTTGGGGTCCGGCCTTCCTATGCGGCCTGGGGGTTCCTTTCCTCTTCCGATAAACTCACCTTT. Translating gives CALGVRPSYAAWGFLSSSDKLTF.

This clone was counted only a few times. This is likely an artifact of a read error, given a far larger clone one base away. Other nucleotide sequences in the sample specify the same CDR3. The DNA of the CDR3 is TGTGCCTGTGACACCGCCGGGGGGAGCTCCTGGGACACCCGACAGATGTTTTTC. Encoded protein: CACDTAGGSSWDTRQMFF. The chain combines TRDV2 with TRDJ3, with a possible D match to TRDD3 (6 bases). Germline CDR1 is GEAIGNYY and CDR2 is EKD. The CDR3 loop spans 18 amino acids. Trimming stripped 0 bases from V and 0 bases from J, with 11 bases between.

This clone was counted a few times. The protein that TCRdb holds for this DNA derives from a much larger clone and differs from the translated DNA at residue 11, which likely indicates a read error; the protein shown here is translated from the DNA. The CDR3 DNA reads TGTGCCTGTGAAGCCCTGGGGGATTCTGATAATCTCATCTTT. Its protein product is CACEALGDSDNLIF. The chain links TRDV2 to TRDJ1, with 9 positions matching TRDD3. Germline V gives CDR1 GEAIGNYY, CDR2 EKD. There are 14 residues in the CDR3.

A remark on this clone: A read error likely explains this, since a far larger clone differs by one base. This CDR3 is also generated by other DNA sequences in the sample. The genes are TRDV2 and TRDJ1; D gene ambiguous. The CDR3 extends over 16 amino acids. CDR1 GEAIGNYY and CDR2 EKD come from the germline V gene. DNA of the CDR3: TGTGCCTGTGACACCGTTGAAGATCAAACGGACGATAAGCTCATCTTT. Translated, it gives CACDTVEDQTDDKLIF.

About this clone itself: TCRdb's listed protein matches a much larger clone and diverges from this DNA's translation at residue 6, likely through a read error; the protein shown comes from the DNA. The chain employs TRDV2 and TRDJ1; TRDD3 matches 12 bases. Germline-derived CDR1 and CDR2 are GEAIGNYY and EKD. CDR3 length: 19 amino acids. Trimming at V came to 3 bases and at J to 0 bases, leaving 13 bases not matched to a gene. The CDR3 is CACDAHWGIPPAYTDKLIF. DNA of the CDR3: TGTGCCTGTGACGCCCACTGGGGGATACCTCCTGCCTACACCGATAAACTCATCTTT.

This clone was seen only a few times. TCRdb's protein for this DNA is that of a much larger clone and differs from the translation at residue 11, likely a read error; the protein shown is the DNA translation. CDR3 in amino acids: CALGDSTKGGDYTDKLIF. The CDR3 nucleotides read TGTGCTCTTGGGGACAGTACCAAGGGCGGGGACTACACCGATAAACTCATCTTT. This rearrangement joins TRDV1 to TRDJ1, with TRDD3 as a possible D gene (5 bases). The V gene lost 3 bases and the J gene lost 0 bases, with 20 bases spanning the gap. Per germline, CDR1 TSWWSYY and CDR2 QGS. CDR3 length: 18 residues.